This T cell receptor (beta chain) was documented in a study of radiation and T cells in renal cell carcinoma. The repertoire was sequenced with immunoSEQ multiplex PCR; TCRdb's copy has only in-frame clones and lacks some. Of about 150,000 clones listed, roughly 89% were seen once; the top ten hold 10% to 15%. J was trimmed by 3 bases and V by 5 bases; bases with no gene match: 7. Germline CDR1 and CDR2: SGHTA and FQGNSA. The CDR3 loop spans 14 amino acids. The time point denotes: blood 2 weeks post-SBRT. The treatment: 15 Gy SBRT to primary tumor, nephrectomy 4 weeks later. The source is a woman between 50 and 59 years old with renal cell carcinoma. The material was blood, obtained from a patient whose treatment included radiotherapy and nephrectomy. The V and J genes are TRBV7-2 and TRBJ2-7; 7 bases are shared with TRBD2. CDR3: CASSTSGGGYEQYF. The CDR3 DNA sequence: TGTGCCAGCAGCACTAGTGGGGGGGGCTACGAGCAGTACTTC.